This passage covers 18 T cell receptor beta chains from one sample sequenced in a study of CD8 T cells in Susac syndrome. Random hexamers were used to reverse transcribe an amount of roughly 0.45 to 1 ug RNA. One entry per CDR3 protein results from TCRdb running MiXCR on the immunoSEQ multiplex PCR reads. The sample shows some 100,000 distinct CDR3 sequences, nearly 95% of them seen only once. The sequenced sample consisted of CD4+ T cells from PBMCs. The receptors originated from a human donor in good health.

This chain connects TRBV29-1 to TRBJ1-1, with TRBD1 as a possible D gene (6 bases). Trimming removed 6 bases from V and 0 bases from J, with 11 bases in between. This CDR3 is built from 13 residues. CDR1 is SQVTM and CDR2 is ANQGSEA in the germline V gene. The CDR3 is CSVRGGLNTEAFF. CDR3 coding DNA: TGCAGCGTGAGGGGGGGGCTGAACACTGAAGCTTTCTTT.

The chain employs TRBV5-6 and TRBJ1-1; D not certain. This CDR3 is built from 13 residues. V was cut by 2 bases and J by 1 base, with 6 bases left in between. Germline CDR1 and CDR2: SGHDT and YYEEEE. CDR3 bases: TGTGCCAGCAGCTTCCCCAGGAACACTGAAGCTTTCTTT. Amino acid sequence: CASSFPRNTEAFF. Together with reference TRBV5-6 and TRBJ1-1, the CDR3 gives the full variable domain: DAGVTQSPTHLIKTRGQQVTLRCSPKSGHDTVSWYQQALGQGPQFIFQYYEEEERQRGNFPDRFSGHQFPNYSSELNVNALLLGDSALYLCASSFPRNTEAFFGQGTRLTVV.

The CDR3 coding sequence is TGTGCCAGCAGCTTACGACCAAACACCGGGGAGCTGTTTTTT. Translated: CASSLRPNTGELFF. V usage is TRBV7-3 and J usage is TRBJ2-2; the D is unclear. V was trimmed by 2 bases and J by 2 bases, leaving 6 bases between them. Germline loops: CDR1 SGHTA, CDR2 FQGTGA. The CDR3 extends over 14 amino acids.

This chain connects TRBV3-1 to TRBJ1-2; D is possibly TRBD1 (5 bases). CDR1 and CDR2 (germline): LGHDT, YNNKEL (reference sequence). This CDR3 region has 16 residues. The V end was cut by 1 base, the J end by 8 bases, with 20 bases between. CDR3 loop: CASSQVLDIVRGGYTF. CDR3 nucleotide sequence: TGTGCCAGCAGCCAAGTACTGGACATCGTCCGTGGAGGCTACACCTTC.

The J gene is TRBJ2-5, the V gene TRBV5-1; possibly TRBD2 for D (5 bases). V was clipped by 1 base and J by 2 bases, with 12 bases between them. This CDR3 contains 15 residues. Germline CDR1 is SGHRS and CDR2 is YFSETQ. As DNA, the CDR3 is TGCGCCAGCAGCTTGTCGGGGAATGCACAAGAGACCCAGTACTTC. It is translated as CASSLSGNAQETQYF.

This chain connects TRBV7-9 to TRBJ1-2; no clear D. In germline, CDR1 is SEHNR, CDR2 FQNEAQ (reference sequence). The CDR3 sequence is 12 residues long. V was cut by 4 bases and J by 8 bases, with 11 bases left in between. The CDR3 region is CASSSGRGGYTF. CDR3 DNA sequence: TGTGCCAGCAGCTCAGGACGAGGCGGCTACACCTTC.

V is TRBV27 and J is TRBJ2-3; D remains ambiguous. Between the trimmed V and J ends, which lost 6 bases and 0 bases, there was a span of 16 bases. This CDR3 has 16 amino acids. The germline V gene encodes CDR1 MNHEY and CDR2 SMNVEV (reference sequence). This chain's CDR3 is CASSRSRGRSTDTQYF. CDR3 bases: TGTGCCAGCAGCCGCTCCCGCGGCCGAAGCACAGATACGCAGTATTTT.

This clonotype was counted once. The chain's CDR3 is CASSFMLISEAFF. The CDR3 region has the DNA TGTGCCAGCAGCTTTATGTTGATCTCTGAAGCTTTCTTT. V gene TRBV7-2 combines with J gene TRBJ1-1; D uncertain. V lost 3 bases to trimming and J lost 6 bases, with 11 bases between them. The CDR3 is made up of 13 amino acids. In germline, CDR1 is SGHTA, CDR2 FQGNSA.

The chain recombines TRBV9 with TRBJ1-2; D is perhaps TRBD1 (5 bases). Germline V gene lookup returns CDR1 SGDLS and CDR2 YYNGEE. This CDR3 comprises 12 residues. V was cut by 6 bases and J by 5 bases, with 11 bases left in between. This CDR3 reads CASTGVGYGYTF. The CDR3 DNA sequence: TGTGCCAGCACGGGGGTTGGTTATGGCTACACCTTC. Variable domain in full (rest from reference TRBV9 and TRBJ1-2): DSGVTQTPKHLITATGQRVTLRCSPRSGDLSVYWYQQSLDQGLQFLIQYYNGEERAKGNILERFSAQQFPDLHSELNLSSLELGDSALYFCASTGVGYGYTFGSGTRLTVV.

The genes are TRBV6-2 or TRBV6-3 and TRBJ2-1; TRBD1 is a possible D gene (5 bases). Germline CDR1 reads MNHEY; CDR2 reads SVGEGT. Trimming removed 2 bases from V and 1 base from J, with 12 bases in between. This CDR3 contains 16 residues. Here the CDR3 DNA reads TGTGCCAGCAGTTACGGGCAGGGTGGTTCCTACAATGAGCAGTTCTTC. It is translated as CASSYGQGGSYNEQFF.

The chain has TRBV6-2 or TRBV6-3 and TRBJ2-2; possibly TRBD2 for D (5 bases). CDR1 and CDR2 from the germline V gene are MNHEY and SVGEGT. Trimming pared 2 bases from V and 9 bases from J, leaving 13 bases between. The CDR3 is made up of 14 amino acids. In DNA, the CDR3 is TGTGCCAGCAGTTACCCCGGGATGGGAAGGGAGCTGTTTTTT. Protein sequence: CASSYPGMGRELFF.

This clonotype was seen once. CDR3 in amino acids: CSGDTNNEQFF. The CDR3 region has the DNA TGCAGCGGGGACACGAACAATGAGCAGTTCTTC. The V and J genes are TRBV29-1 and TRBJ2-1; tentative D call: TRBD1 (6 bases). Trimming took 7 bases from V and 5 from J, leaving 9 bases between them. CDR3 length: 11 amino acids. CDR1 and CDR2 (germline): SQVTM, ANQGSEA.

The table lists this clonotype with a count of one. The V gene is TRBV27, the J gene TRBJ2-3, with D possibly being TRBD1 (6 bases). Deletions cut 5 bases from V and 0 bases from J, with 15 bases between. CDR3 length: 16 residues. Per germline, CDR1 MNHEY and CDR2 SMNVEV (reference sequence). CDR3 in amino acids: CASSTLRGVSTDTQYF. CDR3 sequence (DNA): TGTGCCAGCAGTACACTCAGGGGAGTGAGCACAGATACGCAGTATTTT.

The chain has TRBV7-3 and TRBJ2-6, with D hard to call. Germline CDR1 SGHTA, CDR2 FQGTGA. CDR3 size: 16 residues. V was pared by 1 base and J by 1 base, with 8 bases between. CDR3 sequence reads: CASSLISGSGANVLTF. CDR3 bases: TGTGCCAGCAGCTTAATTTCCGGATCTGGGGCCAACGTCCTGACTTTC.

The chain carries TRBV19 and TRBJ2-2; tentatively, D is TRBD2 (6 bases). V lost 6 bases and J lost 1, with 6 bases in between. The CDR3 spans 13 residues. Germline lookup yields CDR1 LNHDA and CDR2 SQIVND (reference sequence). The CDR3 coding sequence is TGTGCCAGTAGCGGGAGGAACACCGGGGAGCTGTTTTTT. Encoded protein: CASSGRNTGELFF.

Regarding this clonotype: One junction end disagrees with the germline gene, perhaps due to a read error. V is TRBV10-3 and J is TRBJ2-1; weak D call: TRBD1 (6 bases). Germline-derived CDR1 and CDR2 are ENHRY and SYGVKD. This CDR3 comprises 11 residues. Here the CDR3 reads CAISERGQSFF. CDR3 bases: TGTGCCATCAGTGAGCGGGGACAATCTTTTTTC.

The count of this clonotype is one. The chain uses TRBV29-1 and TRBJ1-1; D possibly corresponds to TRBD1 (6 bases). This CDR3 region has 13 residues. Trimming pared 7 bases from V and 0 bases from J, leaving 12 bases between. Germline V gives CDR1 SQVTM, CDR2 ANQGSEA. The CDR3 is CSAVQGLNTEAFF. The CDR3 region has the DNA TGCAGCGCAGTACAGGGCTTGAACACTGAAGCTTTCTTT.

The chain joins TRBV10-3 to TRBJ2-7; tentative D call: TRBD2 (5 bases). V was clipped by 3 bases and J by 10 bases, with 16 bases between them. The CDR3 is 13 amino acids. CDR1 is ENHRY, CDR2 SYGVKD, per germline. CDR3 nucleotides: TGTGCCATCAGTGACCGGGGTCCGGTTCACCAGTACTTC. Translated, it gives CAISDRGPVHQYF.